This T cell receptor beta chain was identified in a study of T cell responses to AZD1222 COVID-19 vaccine (TCRdb year 2021). In terms of the full investigation: A total of more than 230 trial participants underwent TCR sequencing, of whom about 210 received two doses of AZD1222 and around 25 received two doses of the MenACWY control vaccine. Trial participants were enrolled by age into 18-55, 56-69 and 70-plus year subgroups, with around 140, 26 and 57 TCR-sequenced participants respectively. Overall results and qualifications from the work: The 56-69-year group was small, and its depth increase did not reach significance, likely because of low power. CD4 TCRs associated with the vaccine covered the entire spike protein, and the dominant responses were in regions 160-218 and 743-854. Participants were mostly white British and included more females than males, and it was suggested by the authors that clonal diversity may have been underestimated. Nearly half of unique spike-specific TCRs reportedly recognized epitopes outside regions mutated in the B.1.351 and B.1.1.7 variants. A significant rise in spike-specific TCR breadth and depth was observed after two AZD1222 doses relative to day 0 and relative to MenACWY recipients. Conclusions about previously exposed vaccinees are limited because only six or seven AZD1222 recipients were SARS-CoV-2 seropositive at baseline. No day 14 peak-response samples were available, so repertoires were characterized only after the peak T cell response.

According to the study, the label for this sample's time point signals: about 28 days (+/-7) after the second vaccine dose. AZD1222 recipients whose second dose came at about 4 weeks and those whose second dose came at about 12 weeks were combined into one group, since spike-specific TCR depth and breadth did not differ between the two schedules. Vaccinee samples came from UK trials COV001 and COV002, including a single-blind randomized controlled phase 2/3 trial of AZD1222 (ChAdOx1 nCoV-19) in healthy adults. For TCRbeta chain sequencing, PBMC samples were collected from trial participants at day 0 and at day 28 after the second dose. Trimming removed 2 bases from V and 4 bases from J, leaving 11 bases between the germline ends. The CDR3 runs 14 amino acids, cysteine and phenylalanine included. This entry keeps only the CDR3 DNA: 42 bases, framed from base 1. In the germline V gene, CDR1 corresponds to LGHNT and CDR2 to FRNRAP.

Only one count was recorded for this clone. It has no known antigen specificity. No quality values exist for individual bases; no much larger clone is one base distant. The CDR3 regions of human TCRbeta chains were analyzed by immunosequencing. On the authors' methods: Repertoire TCRs were matched against a reference library of SARS-CoV-2-specific TCRs generated with the MIRA antigen-specificity platform. Breadth meant the fraction of unique TCRs that were SARS-CoV-2-associated, whereas depth meant the fraction of total T cells that were SARS-CoV-2-associated. Using the MIRA data, every spike-specific TCR was mapped to the spike region that the TCR reacted to and assigned to either a CD4 or a CD8 class. Log10-transformed breadth and depth values were compared by one-way ANOVA with Sidak's multiple comparisons tests. TCRdb carries this immuneACCESS record with in-frame sequences only. Its versions omit some clonotypes, under half of them owing to an unresolved V gene in the studies checked, with the rest unexplained. The V and J calls and the clone size are those of that table, but D and trimming were determined from the DNA. This sample comprises some 280,000 clones, approximately 94% of them detected only once. The ten largest clones represent around 0.6% of the sample.

In this chain, TRBV12-5 is recombined with TRBJ1-2; there is no confident call for the D gene. The source was peripheral blood, collected 28 days after the second AZD1222 dose. This sequence originates from an adult who received the AZD1222 COVID-19 vaccine. The sequenced DNA is TGTGCTAGTGGTTTGAGGCCTGGATTCTATGGCTACACCTTC. Translated, this is CASGLRPGFYGYTF.